Given below is one T cell receptor (beta chain) in context. The V end was cut by 5 bases, the J end by 1 base, with 20 bases between. Germline loops: CDR1 SQVTM, CDR2 ANQGSEA. The CDR3 consists of 16 residues. These data are taken from a study of T cell responses to AZD1222 COVID-19 vaccine. Data came from immunoSEQ multiplex PCR; TCRdb stores just in-frame clones and leaves some out. This sample has 130,000 or so clones; approximately 91% occur once, and the top ten carry under 2%. The material was peripheral blood, obtained 28 days after the second AZD1222 dose. V and J are TRBV29-1 and TRBJ1-1; possible D gene TRBD1, 6 bases. This clonotype was sampled from an adult who received the AZD1222 COVID-19 vaccine. The CDR3 region has the DNA TGCAGCGTTCCCCCTGAGGACAGAGGGGGGAACACTGAAGCTTTCTTT. It yields the protein CSVPPEDRGGNTEAFF.